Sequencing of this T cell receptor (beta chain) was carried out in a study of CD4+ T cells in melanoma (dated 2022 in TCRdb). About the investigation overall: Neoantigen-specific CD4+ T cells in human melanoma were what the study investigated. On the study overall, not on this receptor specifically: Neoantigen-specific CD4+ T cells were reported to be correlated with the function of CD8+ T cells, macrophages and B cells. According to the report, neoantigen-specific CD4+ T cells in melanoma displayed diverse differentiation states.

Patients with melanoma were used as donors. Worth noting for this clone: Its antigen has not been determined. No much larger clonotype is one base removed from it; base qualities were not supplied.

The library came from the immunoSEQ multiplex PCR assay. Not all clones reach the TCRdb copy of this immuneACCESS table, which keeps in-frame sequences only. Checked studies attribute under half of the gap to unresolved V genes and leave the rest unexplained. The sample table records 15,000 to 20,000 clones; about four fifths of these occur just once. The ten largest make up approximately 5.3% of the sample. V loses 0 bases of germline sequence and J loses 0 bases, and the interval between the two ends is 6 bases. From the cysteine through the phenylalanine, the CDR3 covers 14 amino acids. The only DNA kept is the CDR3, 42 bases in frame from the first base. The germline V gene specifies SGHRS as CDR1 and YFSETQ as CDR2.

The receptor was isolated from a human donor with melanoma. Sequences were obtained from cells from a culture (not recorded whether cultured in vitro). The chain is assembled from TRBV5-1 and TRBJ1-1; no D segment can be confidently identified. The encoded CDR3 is CASSLVGMNTEAFF. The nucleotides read TGCGCCAGCAGCTTGGTTGGGATGAACACTGAAGCTTTCTTT.